One sample yielded the 18 T cell receptor beta chains listed below, sequenced in a study of blood T cell repertoires in COVID-19. The table came from immunoSEQ multiplex PCR; TCRdb's copy has only in-frame clones and leaves some out. The repertoire has 60,000 to 70,000 clones, 65% to 90% of them found once; the top ten carry approximately 6.6%. The sequenced material came from peripheral blood. The origin of the receptors is a man aged 55 to 70 with acute or convalescent COVID-19.

This rearrangement joins TRBV7-2 to TRBJ1-2; 8 bases are shared with TRBD1. V was clipped by 3 bases and J by 5 bases; unmatched bases: 5. The CDR3 sequence is 14 residues long. The germline V gene encodes CDR1 SGHTA and CDR2 FQGNSA. CDR3 bases: TGTGCCAGCAGCTTCTATGGACAGGGTTATGGCTACACCTTC. It encodes CASSFYGQGYGYTF.

The V gene is TRBV6-2 or TRBV6-3, the J gene TRBJ2-3; 14 bases map to TRBD2. The germline gives CDR1 MNHEY, CDR2 SVGEGT. The CDR3 contains 19 residues. J lost 0 bases, V lost 5 bases, and 10 bases had no gene match. The CDR3 nucleotides read TGTGCCAGCAGTCTACTCCGACTAGCGGGGGGGCTTAGCACAGATACGCAGTATTTT. This gives the protein CASSLLRLAGGLSTDTQYF.

J is TRBJ1-2 and V is TRBV5-1; TRBD1 might be the D (5 bases). Germline V gives CDR1 SGHRS, CDR2 YFSETQ. The ends were cut back, 0 bases at V and 7 bases at J, with 13 bases in the middle. CDR3 length equals 14 residues. The CDR3 DNA is TGCGCCAGCAGCTTGGAGGCAGGGATGGGTGGCTACACCTTC. The encoded protein is CASSLEAGMGGYTF.

V and J are TRBV13 and TRBJ1-1, with 9 bases lining up with TRBD1. Germline V gene sequence: CDR1 PRHDT, CDR2 FYEKMQ (reference sequence). J was trimmed by 0 bases and V by 6 bases; bases with no gene match: 8. This CDR3 comprises 16 residues. DNA for the CDR3: TGTGCCAGCAGTTGGGGACAGGGCAGCATGAACACTGAAGCTTTCTTT. Its translation: CASSWGQGSMNTEAFF.

This chain uses TRBV30 with TRBJ1-2; no definite D call. V was trimmed by 0 bases and J by 4 bases, leaving 6 bases between them. Germline assignment: CDR1 GTSNPN and CDR2 SVGIG (reference sequence). This CDR3 has 12 amino acids. The chain's CDR3 is CAWSVRSYGYTF. The CDR3 bases are TGTGCCTGGAGTGTCAGGTCCTATGGCTACACCTTC.

The rearrangement uses TRBV7-2 and TRBJ1-1; TRBD1 aligns across 8 bases. J lost 1 base, V lost 5 bases, and 6 bases had no gene match. In germline, CDR1 is SGHTA, CDR2 FQGNSA. The CDR3 length is 15 residues. The CDR3 DNA reads as TGTGCCAGCAGCAGTCTAACAGGGGGGAACACTGAAGCTTTCTTT. It codes for CASSSLTGGNTEAFF.

The chain joins TRBV11-2 to TRBJ2-7; 7 nucleotides line up with TRBD1. Germline lookup yields CDR1 SGHAT and CDR2 FQNNGV. The trim removed 5 bases at V and 5 bases at J, leaving 6 bases unmatched. The CDR3 runs 13 residues. The CDR3 DNA reads TGTGCCAGCAGCCCGGACAGGAGAAACGAGCAGTACTTC. Encoded protein: CASSPDRRNEQYF.

The J gene is TRBJ2-5, the V gene TRBV23-1; 12 bases are a match to TRBD1. TRBV23-1 has ORF status, its function being uncertain. V lost 6 bases, J lost 1 base, and 6 bases stayed unmatched. This CDR3 contains 16 residues. CDR3: CASSGDRGPIQETQYF. CDR3 sequence (DNA): TGCGCCAGCAGCGGGGACAGGGGGCCGATCCAAGAGACCCAGTACTTC.

This clone came up once. This chain uses TRBV6-2 or TRBV6-3 with TRBJ1-1, with D hard to call. The germline V gene has CDR1 MNHEY and CDR2 SVGEGT. V was pared by 0 bases and J by 10 bases, with 12 bases between. The CDR3 runs to 13 residues. The DNA for the CDR3 is TGTGCCAGCAGTTACTCGTTTGAGTGGTCAGCTTTCTTT. As protein: CASSYSFEWSAFF.

The chain links TRBV9 to TRBJ1-1; D call uncertain. The length of the CDR3 is 12 residues. Trimming stripped 1 base from V and 6 bases from J, with 7 bases between. From germline, CDR1 is SGDLS and CDR2 YYNGEE. The CDR3 DNA reads TGTGCCAGCAGCGTATCAGAATCTGAAGCTTTCTTT. As protein: CASSVSESEAFF.

The V gene is TRBV29-1, the J gene TRBJ2-5; 8 nucleotides agree with TRBD2. Germline V gene lookup returns CDR1 SQVTM and CDR2 ANQGSEA. Germline trimming cut 6 bases from V and 4 bases from J; bases unmatched to any gene: 7. The CDR3 has 13 residues. The CDR3 here is CSVAPGGPETQYF. In nucleotides, the CDR3 is TGCAGCGTCGCCCCGGGGGGGCCAGAGACCCAGTACTTC.

This clone has only a few counts. The CDR3 loop reads CASSPRQNTEAFF. CDR3 bases: TGTGCCAGCAGCCCCCGACAAAACACTGAAGCTTTCTTT. The genes are TRBV9 and TRBJ1-1; D is unclear. Germline CDR1 reads SGDLS; CDR2 reads YYNGEE. V was trimmed by 4 bases and J by 2 bases, leaving 9 bases between them. The CDR3 contains 13 residues.

This clone was observed once. The chain uses TRBV27 and TRBJ2-1; 9 positions agree with TRBD2. The CDR3 is 15 amino acids. Germline values: CDR1 MNHEY, CDR2 SMNVEV (reference sequence). V was pared by 5 bases and J by 5 bases, with 7 bases of the junction left unmatched. CDR3 DNA sequence: TGTGCCAGCAGTATCATAGCGGGGGTAGACAATGAGCAGTTCTTC. Translating it yields CASSIIAGVDNEQFF.

This chain uses TRBV7-2 with TRBJ1-2; TRBD1 is a possible D gene (6 bases). The CDR3 totals 14 residues. V shed 5 bases and J shed 6 bases, with 16 bases lying between them. In germline, CDR1 is SGHTA, CDR2 FQGNSA. CDR3 in amino acids: CASSKQGGGNGYTF. The CDR3 DNA follows: TGTGCCAGCAGCAAACAGGGAGGGGGGAATGGCTACACCTTC.

This chain connects TRBV24-1 to TRBJ1-5; 9 bases are shared with TRBD1. The germline V gene has CDR1 KGHDR and CDR2 SFDVKD. The CDR3 length is 15 residues. The V segment lost 3 bases and the J segment 4 bases; nucleotides outside the gene matches: 3. The CDR3 DNA reads TGTGCCACCAGTGATCCCGGGACAGGGAATCAGCCCCAGCATTTT. The encoded protein is CATSDPGTGNQPQHF.

The J gene is TRBJ1-1, the V gene TRBV14; D is unclear. Germline V gene sequence: CDR1 SGHDN, CDR2 FVKESK. This CDR3 has 13 residues. Trimming left V 1 base short and J 5 bases short, with 8 bases between. CDR3 amino acids: CASSQVSGTEAFF. CDR3 coding DNA: TGTGCCAGCAGCCAAGTTAGTGGTACTGAAGCTTTCTTT.

This chain links TRBV21-1 with TRBJ1-5; the table's D call TRBD1 went unverified against the DNA. TRBV21-1 is reported as a pseudogene. The CDR3 is 15 residues long. CDR3: CASSPGTVSNQPQHF. The CDR3 nucleotides read TGTGCCAGCAGCCCCGGGACAGTGAGCAATCAGCCCCAGCATTTT.

This chain uses TRBV11-3 with TRBJ2-3; a weak D match, TRBD2 (6 bases). CDR1 and CDR2 (germline): SGHNT, YENEEA. CDR3 length equals 14 residues. The V end lost 3 bases, the J end lost 2 bases, and 9 bases lay between the germline ends. The CDR3 nucleotides are TGTGCCAGCAGCTTCGCGGGGCTCACAGATACGCAGTATTTT. It codes for CASSFAGLTDTQYF. Complete variable domain (other parts from reference TRBV11-3 and TRBJ2-3): EAGVVQSPRYKIIEKKQPVAFWCNPISGHNTLYWYLQNLGQGPELLIRYENEEAVDDSQLPKDRFSAERLKGVDSTLKIQPAELGDSAVYLCASSFAGLTDTQYFGPGTRLTVL.